This T cell receptor beta chain is drawn from a study of technical replicates of blood from a few donors. Germline V gene data show CDR1 as SGHRS and CDR2 as YFSETQ. The CDR3 consists of 16 residues. V shed 3 bases and J 3 bases; nucleotides not matched to a gene: 2. Profiling relied on immunoSEQ multiplex PCR, and the TCRdb table lists in-frame clones only, not all of them. This table holds about 15,000 clones, approximately 80% found once. V usage is TRBV5-1 and J usage is TRBJ2-1, with 14 bases matching TRBD2. The source of this sequence is a human donor in good health. What was sequenced was PBMCs. The CDR3 DNA follows: TGCGCCAGCAGCTCCGGACTAGCGGGAGGCTACAATGAGCAGTTCTTC. It codes for CASSSGLAGGYNEQFF. The variable domain in full, completed from reference TRBV5-1 and TRBJ2-1, reads KAGVTQTPRYLIKTRGQQVTLSCSPISGHRSVSWYQQTPGQGLQFLFEYFSETQRNKGNFPGRFSGRQFSNSRSEMNVSTLELGDSALYLCASSSGLAGGYNEQFFGPGTRLTVL.